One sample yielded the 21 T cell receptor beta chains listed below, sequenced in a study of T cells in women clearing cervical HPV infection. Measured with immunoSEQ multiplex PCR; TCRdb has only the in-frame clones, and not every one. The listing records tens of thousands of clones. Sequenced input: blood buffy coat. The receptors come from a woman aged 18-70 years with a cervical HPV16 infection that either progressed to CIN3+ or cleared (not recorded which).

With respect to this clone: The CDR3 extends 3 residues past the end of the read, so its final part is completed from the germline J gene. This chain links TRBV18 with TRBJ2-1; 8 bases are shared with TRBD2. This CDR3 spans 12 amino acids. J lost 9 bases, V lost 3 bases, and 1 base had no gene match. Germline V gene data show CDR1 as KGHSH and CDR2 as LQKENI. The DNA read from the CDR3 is TGTGCCAGCTCACCGGCGGGGGGTGAG. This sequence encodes CASSPAGGE. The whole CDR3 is CASSPAGGEQFF.

Here the CDR3 reads CATSRGLSNTGELFF. The sequenced CDR3 bases are TGTGCCACCAGCAGAGGACTTTCGAACACCGGGGAG. The chain combines TRBV15 with TRBJ2-2; D is unclear. The observed sequence ends 3 residues before the CDR3 terminus, with the missing tail filled in from the germline J gene. The ends were cut back, 1 base at V and 0 bases at J, with 6 bases in the middle. CDR1 and CDR2 (germline): LNHNV, YYDKDF (reference sequence). This CDR3 region has 15 residues.

The chain's CDR3 is CASSKGGPGREQFF. CDR3 DNA (partial): TGCGCCAGCAGTAAGGGGGGGCCCGGGCGTGAG. The rearrangement joins TRBV10-1 to TRBJ2-1; weak D call: TRBD2 (7 bases). The read falls 3 residues short of the CDR3 end, and the missing part is taken from the germline J gene. Germline lookup yields CDR1 WNHNN and CDR2 SYGVQD (reference sequence). This CDR3 has 14 amino acids. Trimming took off 5 bases at V and 9 bases at J, with 17 bases between the two ends.

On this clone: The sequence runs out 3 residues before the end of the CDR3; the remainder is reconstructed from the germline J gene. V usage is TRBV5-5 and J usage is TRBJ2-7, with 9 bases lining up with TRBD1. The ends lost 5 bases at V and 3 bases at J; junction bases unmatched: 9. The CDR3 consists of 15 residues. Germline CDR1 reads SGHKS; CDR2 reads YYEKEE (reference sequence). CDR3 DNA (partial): TGTGCCAGCAGGACGACCGGGACAGGGATCTACGAG. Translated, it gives CASRTTGTGIYE. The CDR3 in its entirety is CASRTTGTGIYEQYF.

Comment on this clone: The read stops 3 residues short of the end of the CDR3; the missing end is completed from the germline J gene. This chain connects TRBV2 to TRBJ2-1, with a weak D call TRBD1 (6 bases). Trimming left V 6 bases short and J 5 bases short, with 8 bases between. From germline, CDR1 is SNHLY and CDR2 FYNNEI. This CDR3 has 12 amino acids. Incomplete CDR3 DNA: TGTGCCAGCAGGGGGGACAACAATGAG. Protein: CASRGDNNE. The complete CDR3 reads CASRGDNNEQFF.

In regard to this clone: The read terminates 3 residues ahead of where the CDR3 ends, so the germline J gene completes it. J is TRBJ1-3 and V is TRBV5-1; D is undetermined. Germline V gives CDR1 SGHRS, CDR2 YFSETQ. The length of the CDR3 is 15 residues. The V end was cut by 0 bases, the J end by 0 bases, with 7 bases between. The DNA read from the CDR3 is TGCGCCAGCAGCTTGGACGCTACCTCTGGAAACACC. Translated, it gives CASSLDATSGNT. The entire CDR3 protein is CASSLDATSGNTIYF.

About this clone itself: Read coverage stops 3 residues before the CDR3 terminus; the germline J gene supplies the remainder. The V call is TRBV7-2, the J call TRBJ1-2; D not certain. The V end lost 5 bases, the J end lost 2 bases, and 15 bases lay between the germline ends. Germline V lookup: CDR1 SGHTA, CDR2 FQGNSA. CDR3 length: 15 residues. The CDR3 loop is CASSPRLVQNYGYTF. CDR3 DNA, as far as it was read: TGTGCCAGCAGCCCCCGTTTGGTTCAGAACTATGGC.

CDR3 DNA (partial): TGCGCCAGCAGGCCGACAGGGGGCGGC. This translates into CASRPTGGG. The CDR3 in its entirety is CASRPTGGGYTF. This sequence joins TRBV10-2 and TRBJ1-2; 10 bases line up with TRBD1. The read terminates 3 residues ahead of where the CDR3 ends, so the germline J gene completes it. Per germline, CDR1 WSHSY and CDR2 SAAADI. The CDR3 length is 12 residues.

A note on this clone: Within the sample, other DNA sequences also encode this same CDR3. Partial CDR3 DNA: TGTGCCAGCAGCTCGGCAGGGGGAAGTGGAAACACC. Its protein product is CASSSAGGSGNT. From start to end, the CDR3 is CASSSAGGSGNTIYF. This sequence joins TRBV5-6 and TRBJ1-3, with 7 nucleotides matching TRBD1. The read comes to an end 3 residues before the CDR3 does, leaving the germline J gene to fill in the end. Germline lookup yields CDR1 SGHDT and CDR2 YYEEEE. V shed 3 bases, J shed 3 bases, and the junction held 6 bases outside the gene matches. The CDR3 consists of 15 residues. Full variable domain (rest looked up from reference TRBV5-6 and TRBJ1-3): DAGVTQSPTHLIKTRGQQVTLRCSPKSGHDTVSWYQQALGQGPQFIFQYYEEEERQRGNFPDRFSGHQFPNYSSELNVNALLLGDSALYLCASSSAGGSGNTIYFGEGSWLTVV.

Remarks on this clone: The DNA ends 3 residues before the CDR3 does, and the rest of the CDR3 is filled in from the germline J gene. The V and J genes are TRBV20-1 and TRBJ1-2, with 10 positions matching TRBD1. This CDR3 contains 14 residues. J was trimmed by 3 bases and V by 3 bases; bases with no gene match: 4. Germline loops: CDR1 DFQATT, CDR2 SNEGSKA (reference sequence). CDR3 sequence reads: CSARDRGGDYGYTF. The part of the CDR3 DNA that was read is TGCAGTGCTAGGGACAGGGGGGGGGACTATGGC.

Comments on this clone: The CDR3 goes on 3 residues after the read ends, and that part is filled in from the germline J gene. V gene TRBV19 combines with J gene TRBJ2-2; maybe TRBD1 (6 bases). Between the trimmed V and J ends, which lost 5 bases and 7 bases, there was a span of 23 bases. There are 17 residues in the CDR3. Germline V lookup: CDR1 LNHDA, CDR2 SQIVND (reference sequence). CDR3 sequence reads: CASSQIRGTSASGELFF. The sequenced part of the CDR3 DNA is TGTGCCAGTAGTCAAATTCGTGGGACATCCGCCAGCGGGGAG.

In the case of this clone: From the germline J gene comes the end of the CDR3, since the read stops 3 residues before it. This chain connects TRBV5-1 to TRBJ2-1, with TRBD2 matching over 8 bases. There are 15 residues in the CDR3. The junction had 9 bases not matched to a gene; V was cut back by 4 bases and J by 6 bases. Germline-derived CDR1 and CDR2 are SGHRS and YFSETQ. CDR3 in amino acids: CASSDQRGLGNEQFF. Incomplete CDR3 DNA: TGCGCCAGCAGCGATCAGCGGGGGTTGGGCAATGAG.

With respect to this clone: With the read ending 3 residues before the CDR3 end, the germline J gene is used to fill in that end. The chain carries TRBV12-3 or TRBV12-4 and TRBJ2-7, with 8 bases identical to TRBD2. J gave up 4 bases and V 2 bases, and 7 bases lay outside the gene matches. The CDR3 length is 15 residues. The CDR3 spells CASSLRQGGGYEQYF. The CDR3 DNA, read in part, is TGTGCCAGCAGTTTAAGGCAGGGCGGGGGGTACGAG.

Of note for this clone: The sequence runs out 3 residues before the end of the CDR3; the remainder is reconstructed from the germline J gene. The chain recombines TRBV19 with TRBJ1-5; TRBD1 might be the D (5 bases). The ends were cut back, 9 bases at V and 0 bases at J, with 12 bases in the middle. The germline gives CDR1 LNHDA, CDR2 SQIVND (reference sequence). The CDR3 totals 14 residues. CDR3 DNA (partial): TGTGCCAGCCAACAGGCATATAGCAATCAGCCC. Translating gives CASQQAYSNQP. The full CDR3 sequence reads CASQQAYSNQPQHF. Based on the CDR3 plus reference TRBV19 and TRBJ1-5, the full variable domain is DGGITQSPKYLFRKEGQNVTLSCEQNLNHDAMYWYRQDPGQGLRLIYYSQIVNDFQKGDIAEGYSVSREKKESFPLTVTSAQKNPTAFYLCASQQAYSNQPQHFGDGTRLSIL.

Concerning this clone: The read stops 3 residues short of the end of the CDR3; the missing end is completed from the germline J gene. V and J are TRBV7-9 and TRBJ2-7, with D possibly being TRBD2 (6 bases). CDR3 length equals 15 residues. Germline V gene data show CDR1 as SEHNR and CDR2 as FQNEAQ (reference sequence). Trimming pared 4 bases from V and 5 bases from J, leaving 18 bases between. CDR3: CASSSLVGGWNEQYF. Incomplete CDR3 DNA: TGTGCCAGCAGCTCACTTGTAGGAGGGTGGAACGAG.

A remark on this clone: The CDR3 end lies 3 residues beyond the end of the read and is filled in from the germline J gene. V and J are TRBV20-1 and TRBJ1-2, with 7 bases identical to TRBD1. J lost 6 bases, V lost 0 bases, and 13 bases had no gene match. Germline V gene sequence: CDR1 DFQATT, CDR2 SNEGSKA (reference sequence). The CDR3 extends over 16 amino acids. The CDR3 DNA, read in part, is TGCAGTGCTAGAGATCTAAGAACAGGGGTGAAGGATGGC. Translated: CSARDLRTGVKDG. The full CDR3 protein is CSARDLRTGVKDGYTF.

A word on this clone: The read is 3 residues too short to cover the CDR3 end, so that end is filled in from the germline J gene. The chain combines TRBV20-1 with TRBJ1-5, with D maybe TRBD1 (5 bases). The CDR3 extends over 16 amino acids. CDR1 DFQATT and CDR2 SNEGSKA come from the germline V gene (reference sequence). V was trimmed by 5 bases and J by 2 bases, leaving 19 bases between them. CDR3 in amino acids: CSAPPYRGNGNQPQHF. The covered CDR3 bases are TGCAGTGCTCCTCCCTATAGGGGTAATGGCAATCAGCCC.

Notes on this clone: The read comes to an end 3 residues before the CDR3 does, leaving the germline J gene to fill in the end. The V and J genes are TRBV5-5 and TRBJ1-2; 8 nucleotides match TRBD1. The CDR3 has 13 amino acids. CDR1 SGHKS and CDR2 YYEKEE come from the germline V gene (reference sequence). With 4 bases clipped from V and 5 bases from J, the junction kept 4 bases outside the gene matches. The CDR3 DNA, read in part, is TGTGCCAGCAGCCTCGGGACAGGATATGGC. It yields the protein CASSLGTGYG. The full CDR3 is CASSLGTGYGYTF.

CDR3 amino acids: CASSLSVTNYGQYF. CDR3 bases read: TGTGCCAGCAGCTTATCAGTTACTAACTATGGT. The chain employs TRBV7-2 and TRBJ2-4; unclear D gene. The read ends 3 residues shy of where the CDR3 ends; the end is completed using the germline J gene. The CDR3 has 14 amino acids. Germline V gene sequence: CDR1 SGHTA, CDR2 FQGNSA. The full variable domain, its missing parts supplied by reference TRBV7-2 and TRBJ2-4, is GAGVSQSPSNKVTEKGKDVELRCDPISGHTALYWYRQSLGQGLEFLIYFQGNSAPDKSGLPSDRFSAERTGGSVSTLTIQRTQQEDSAVYLCASSLSVTNYGQYFGAGTRLSVL.

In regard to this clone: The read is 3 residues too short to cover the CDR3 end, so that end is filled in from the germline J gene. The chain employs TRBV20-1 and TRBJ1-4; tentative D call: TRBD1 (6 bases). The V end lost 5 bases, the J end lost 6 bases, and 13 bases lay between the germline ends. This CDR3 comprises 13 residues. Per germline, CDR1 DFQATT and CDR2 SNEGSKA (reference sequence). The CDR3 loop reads CSAWTARDEKLFF. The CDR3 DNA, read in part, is TGCAGTGCTTGGACAGCCCGTGATGAAAAA.

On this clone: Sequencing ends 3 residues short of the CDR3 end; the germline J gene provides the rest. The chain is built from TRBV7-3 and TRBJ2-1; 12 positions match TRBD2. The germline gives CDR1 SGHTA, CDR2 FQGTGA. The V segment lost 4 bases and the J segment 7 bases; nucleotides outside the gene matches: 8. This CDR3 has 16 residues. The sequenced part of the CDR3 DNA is TGTGCCAGCAGCTCATCTAGCGGGGGGGCTGGGAATGAG. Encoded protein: CASSSSSGGAGNE. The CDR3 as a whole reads CASSSSSGGAGNEQFF.